This is a list of T cell receptor beta chains from one sample in a study of PD-L1 blockade in urothelial cancer. Repertoires were generated with immunoSEQ multiplex PCR, while TCRdb's copy carries only in-frame clones and drops some. The table lists around 60,000 clones, 65% to 90% of them singletons, with 3.2% in the top ten. Sequencing used PBMCs, obtained around atezolizumab (anti-PD-L1) treatment. These receptors were taken from a man aged 65-85 years with urothelial cancer. Both conserved end residues are part of each CDR3. D genes are given only for firm matches. The size field is filled for only some rows; it gives once, few, many or a size class.

j_call	v_call	d_call	clone_size	cdr3_nt	cdr3_aa
TRBJ2-2	TRBV5-4	NA	NA	TGTGCCAGCAGCTTCGACTTCCACGGGGAGCTGTTTTTT	CASSFDFHGELFF
TRBJ2-1	TRBV4-1	TRBD2	NA	TGCGCCAGCAGCCGCGCGGGAGGGTTGGGTGAGCAGTTCTTC	CASSRAGGLGEQFF
TRBJ1-5	TRBV21-1	NA	once	TGTGCCAGCAGCAAAACCACCCGTCGGTGGGGGGATAATAATCGTGATCAGCCCCAGCATTTT	CASSKTTRRWGDNNRDQPQHF
TRBJ2-7	TRBV5-1	NA	NA	TGCGCCAGCAGCTTGTGGGAGAATGAAGGTTACGAGCAGTACTTC	CASSLWENEGYEQYF
TRBJ2-1	TRBV6-6	TRBD1	once	TGTGCCAGCAGTTCCCGGGACAGGTCCTACAATGAGCAGTTCTTC	CASSSRDRSYNEQFF
TRBJ2-2	TRBV10-3	TRBD2	few	TGTGCCATCAGTCCCGGGAGGGTCGGCGGGGAGCTGTTTTTT	CAISPGRVGGELFF
TRBJ2-1	TRBV18	TRBD2	NA	TGTGCCAGCTCACCCACGGGTAGCGGGAGAAATGAGCAGTTCTTC	CASSPTGSGRNEQFF
TRBJ2-6	TRBV7-9	NA	NA	TGTGCCAGCAGGAACACAGACTCTGGGGCCAACGTCCTGACTTTC	CASRNTDSGANVLTF
TRBJ1-2	TRBV9	NA	NA	TGTGCCAGCAGCGTAGGGGAGCTCTCCGGCTACACCTTC	CASSVGELSGYTF
TRBJ2-7	TRBV2	TRBD1	NA	TGTGCCAGCAGTGAACAGACAGGGGGTTTGGGCGAGCAGTACTTC	CASSEQTGGLGEQYF
TRBJ1-2	TRBV30	TRBD1	few	TGTGCCTGGGGCGACAGGGCCTATGGCTACACCTTC	CAWGDRAYGYTF
TRBJ1-1	TRBV4-1	NA	NA	TGCGCCAGCAGCCAAAACCCGGGACTATCGAACACTGAAGCTTTCTTT	CASSQNPGLSNTEAFF
TRBJ1-1	TRBV15	NA	NA	TGTGCCACCAGCAGAGATTTTGCCGCACAGAACACTGAAGCTTTCTTT	CATSRDFAAQNTEAFF
TRBJ1-3	TRBV5-6	TRBD1	NA	TGTGCCAGCAGTCTTCGGACAGGGGGACTCTCTGGAAACACCATATATTTT	CASSLRTGGLSGNTIYF
TRBJ2-7	TRBV27	TRBD1	NA	TGTGCCAGCAGTTTGGGGACAGTTTCCTACGAGCAGTACTTC	CASSLGTVSYEQYF
TRBJ1-2	TRBV7-2	NA	few	TGTGCCAGCAGCTTAGGTCAAATTTATGGCTACACCTTC	CASSLGQIYGYTF
TRBJ1-2	TRBV9	TRBD1	NA	TGTGCCAGCAGCGTAGCAACGGGACAGGGAATCGTCGGCTACACCTTC	CASSVATGQGIVGYTF
TRBJ1-3	TRBV19	NA	NA	TGTGCCAGTAGTATTGGAGAATCTGGAAACACCATATATTTT	CASSIGESGNTIYF
TRBJ1-2	TRBV2	TRBD1	once	TGTGCCAGCAGTGAATTGGGACAGGGGGCTTCTGGCTACACCTTC	CASSELGQGASGYTF
TRBJ1-5	TRBV19	NA	NA	TGTGCCAGTAGTATGTCGGGAGGGGCTCAGCCCCAGCATTTT	CASSMSGGAQPQHF
TRBJ1-2	TRBV27	TRBD1	NA	TGTGCCAGCAGCGGGGACAGGAAGACCTCCTATGGCTACACCTTC	CASSGDRKTSYGYTF
TRBJ2-7	TRBV6-1	TRBD1	once	TGTGCCAGCAGTGACGGACGTACCGGGACAGGGGTCACCGAGCAGTACTTC	CASSDGRTGTGVTEQYF
TRBJ2-7	TRBV11-2	NA	NA	TGTGCCAGCAGCTTAGCCCCGAGCTCCTACGAGCAGTACTTC	CASSLAPSSYEQYF
TRBJ2-1	TRBV15	NA	NA	TGTGCCACCAGCAGAGATGGAGGGAGCTCCTACAATGAGCAGTTCTTC	CATSRDGGSSYNEQFF
TRBJ1-2	TRBV19	TRBD1	NA	TGTGCCAGTATCCAACCGGGACAGATAGCCGGCTACACCTTC	CASIQPGQIAGYTF
TRBJ2-2	TRBV7-8	TRBD1	NA	TGTGCCAGCAGCCCGGACAGGGTGACGGGGGAGCTGTTTTTT	CASSPDRVTGELFF
TRBJ2-1	TRBV19	NA	NA	TGTGCCAGTAGTGACATAACAGGGTTCTCCTACAATGAGCAGTTCTTC	CASSDITGFSYNEQFF
TRBJ2-7	TRBV29-1	NA	NA	TGCAGCGTCTCAGGGGCCTACGAGCAGTACTTC	CSVSGAYEQYF
TRBJ2-7	TRBV5-1	TRBD2	NA	TGCGCCAGCACCCCGGTCGGGCTAGCGGGACGCTACGAGCAGTACTTC	CASTPVGLAGRYEQYF
TRBJ1-4	TRBV28	NA	NA	TGTGCCAGCAGTTCCCTCCCGACGGGGGGGGTAGCGAAACTGTTTTTT	CASSSLPTGGVAKLFF
TRBJ1-2	TRBV4-1	TRBD1	NA	TGCGCCAGCAGCCGAACAGGGGAGGACTATGGCTACACCTTC	CASSRTGEDYGYTF
TRBJ2-1	TRBV19	NA	NA	TGTGCCAGTAGTATAGGGGCTGATTACAATGAGCAGTTCTTC	CASSIGADYNEQFF
TRBJ2-3	TRBV5-6	NA	NA	TGTGCCAGCAGCTTGGCCGTCTCGCGTAGCACAGATACGCAGTATTTT	CASSLAVSRSTDTQYF
TRBJ2-5	TRBV5-6	NA	NA	TGTGCCAGCAGCTTGGGGAGGACGGTCCAAGAGACCCAGTACTTC	CASSLGRTVQETQYF
TRBJ2-7	TRBV29-1	TRBD1	NA	TGCAGCGTTGGGGGGACAGGGGGATGGTACGAGCAGTACTTC	CSVGGTGGWYEQYF
TRBJ1-1	TRBV21-1	NA	NA	TGTGCCAGCAGCCGACCGGGACAGGGGGCGCGGACTGAAGCTTTCTTT	CASSRPGQGARTEAFF
TRBJ2-7	TRBV19	NA	NA	TGTGCCAGTAGAGGGGGGGTCTCCTACGAGCAGTACTTC	CASRGGVSYEQYF
TRBJ2-4	TRBV4-1	TRBD1	NA	TGCGCCAGCAGCCAAAACACAGGGGCTGAAAGAAACATTCAGTACTTC	CASSQNTGAERNIQYF
TRBJ1-5	TRBV30	TRBD1	NA	TGTGCCTGGGGGACAGGCTACAATCAGCCCCAGCATTTT	CAWGTGYNQPQHF
TRBJ1-3	TRBV7-8	NA	NA	TGTGCCAGCAGCTTAGGGGAGGGTGCCAGGACGGCGGGAAACACCATATATTTT	CASSLGEGARTAGNTIYF
TRBJ2-2	TRBV6-1	TRBD1	NA	TGTGCCAGCAGTGGGACAGGGCGGACCGGGGAGCTGTTTTTT	CASSGTGRTGELFF
TRBJ2-5	TRBV6-1	NA	once	TGTGCCAGTTTTCTAGCGTCCGGGGAGACCCAGTACTTC	CASFLASGETQYF
TRBJ1-2	TRBV20-1	NA	NA	TGCAGTGCCAGGACCCCGGGGGACTACACCTTC	CSARTPGDYTF
TRBJ2-1	TRBV5-4	TRBD1	NA	TGTGCCAGCAGCTTCGGGACAGGGGGCTACAATGAGCAGTTCTTC	CASSFGTGGYNEQFF
TRBJ2-5	TRBV6-5	TRBD2	NA	TGTGCCAGCAGTTACTCGGGACTATCGAATCAAGAGACCCAGTACTTC	CASSYSGLSNQETQYF
TRBJ2-3	TRBV5-4	TRBD2	NA	TGTGCCAGCAGCGATGCGGGAGGTTCAGATACGCAGTATTTT	CASSDAGGSDTQYF
TRBJ1-5	TRBV19	NA	NA	TGTGCCAGTAGTGTCACCAGGGGAGAGCAGCCCCAGCATTTT	CASSVTRGEQPQHF
TRBJ2-7	TRBV5-4	NA	once	TGTGCCAGCAGCTTAGCGGACAGAAGCTCCTACGAGCAGTACTTC	CASSLADRSSYEQYF
TRBJ2-5	TRBV18	NA	NA	TGTGCCAGCTCACCCGCGGCAGGGGAAGAGACCCAGTACTTC	CASSPAAGEETQYF
TRBJ2-7	TRBV5-1	TRBD1	NA	TGCGCCAGCAGACAGGGGGCGCGGATCTCCTACGAGCAGTACTTC	CASRQGARISYEQYF
TRBJ1-6	TRBV9	NA	NA	TGTGCCAGCAGCGTCAGGGATCTACGGAATTCACCCCTCCACTTT	CASSVRDLRNSPLHF
TRBJ2-1	TRBV4-1	TRBD2	NA	TGCGCCAGCAGCCAAGGGCTAGCGGGCAATGAGCAGTTCTTC	CASSQGLAGNEQFF
TRBJ1-2	TRBV7-3	TRBD1	NA	TGTGCCAGCAGCTTAGACAGGGACTATGGCTACACCTTC	CASSLDRDYGYTF
TRBJ2-2	TRBV30	TRBD2	NA	TGTGCCTGGAGTACCCCTAGCGGGAGTAATCGGGGAGCTGTTTTT	CAWSTPSGSNRGAVF
TRBJ2-7	TRBV18	TRBD2	NA	TGTGCCAGCTCACCAGGGCGGGAGAGTTTAAGCGAGCAGTACTTC	CASSPGRESLSEQYF
TRBJ2-7	TRBV2	NA	NA	TGTGCCAGCAACCCCCCGGGAGAATCCTACGAGCAGTACTTC	CASNPPGESYEQYF
TRBJ1-2	TRBV19	NA	NA	TGTGCCAGTAGTATGATTGAGGGCCTCCGCCTCAACTATGGCTACACCTTC	CASSMIEGLRLNYGYTF
TRBJ2-7	TRBV27	TRBD1	NA	TGTGCCAGCAGTTTAACGGGGACAGTCTACGAGCAGTACTTC	CASSLTGTVYEQYF
TRBJ2-3	TRBV11-2	NA	NA	TGTGCCAGCAGCCCAGGGGACGCTACAGATACGCAGTATTTT	CASSPGDATDTQYF
TRBJ2-5	TRBV7-6	TRBD1	NA	TGTGCCAGCAGCTTTAGACAGGGCTTCACCGAGACCCAGTACTTC	CASSFRQGFTETQYF